This is a list of T cell receptor beta chains from one sample in a study of blood T cell repertoires in COVID-19. The protocol was immunoSEQ multiplex PCR, while the TCRdb copy is restricted to in-frame clones and leaves out a portion. This table has under 200,000 clones, around 83% appearing once. The sequencing input was peripheral blood. These receptors were collected from a woman in her seventies who had recovered from COVID-19. Each CDR3 is given without its conserved first and last residue.

12	TRBV6-6	ASSPGGLNTEAF
11	TRBV11-2	ASSLVVSEKLF
10	TRBV25-1	ASKTGNTEAF
11	TRBV27	ASGQGHNYGYT
12	TRBV6-2/TRBV6-3	ASSPGQANYGYT
16	TRBV15	ATSRAFGAGEGADTQY
12	TRBV9	ASSPSPLSGEQY
12	TRBV5-5	ASSLQGNSYEQY
12	TRBV18	ASSPDRTYTEAF
12	TRBV3-1/TRBV3-2	ASRKQGSGTEAF
15	TRBV4-1	ASSHKAQWGLGETQY
9	TRBV5-5	ASSYQGREY
13	TRBV11-2	ASSLTGGGPRTQY
12	TRBV9	ASTVGQGNYGYT
12	TRBV11-2	ATQLRGQTYEQY
11	TRBV7-8	ASSLRQWETQY
15	TRBV28	ASSLGPRQGAGDGYT
9	TRBV6-1	ASSEVREQY
13	TRBV3-1/TRBV3-2	ASSQEGGPNEKLF
11	TRBV19	ASTPGVQETQY
12	TRBV30	AWNRGAENTEAF
14	TRBV5-1	ASSPQTQGPYYGYT
14	TRBV18	ASSPLDRGQNTEAF
11	TRBV10-3	AADRKGTGELF
12	TRBV6-5	ASSYSYMSDEQF
13	TRBV11-2	ASSRQPGQGEKLF
13	TRBV16	ASSPTGGRGTEAF
13	TRBV7-9	ASSPWSGGMDTQY
12	TRBV4-3	ASSQVQGRLGYT
13	TRBV4-2	ASSQGGDGNYGYT
13	TRBV13	ASSLVRFPGTEAF
14	TRBV5-6	ASSLGLAGSTDTQY
12	TRBV9	ASKPLAGSDTQY
12	TRBV7-9	ASSPWGGDQPQH
9	TRBV7-2	ASSHSYEQY
11	TRBV6-5	ASTRTPGNTIY
12	TRBV7-2	ASSFHGRATEQF
13	TRBV28	ASRGTGEGADTQY
13	TRBV6-2/TRBV6-3	ASSRDRAGYNEQF
12	TRBV7-9	ASSQSGGTDTQY
15	TRBV3-1/TRBV3-2	ASSHGWRAVGNYGYT
13	TRBV30	AWSALTLGGTEAF
14	TRBV4-2	ASSHGSGSLLGEQY
11	TRBV27	ASSWGPKETQY